The 6 T cell receptor beta chains below all came from one sample that was sequenced in a study. Using its own MiXCR run on the 5' RACE reads, TCRdb lists one record per CDR3 protein. Of around 34,000 distinct CDR3 sequences in the sample, approximately 30% are singletons; the top ten hold approximately 2.1%. The sorted Tregs were CD4+CD25+CD127-/low cells. Sequenced sample: tumor-infiltrating Tregs sorted from the breast tumor. The receptors shown here come from a female donor with breast cancer.

This clonotype has a single count. The V and J genes are TRBV6-5 and TRBJ2-4, with 8 bases lining up with TRBD1. The CDR3 loop spans 15 amino acids. Looked up from germline, CDR1 is MNHEY and CDR2 is SVGAGI. The V and J ends lost 4 bases and 3 bases, in that order; junction bases with no gene match: 5. Written as DNA, the CDR3 is TGTGCCAGCAGTTGGACAGGGACGGGCAAAAACATTCAGTACTTC. The encoded protein is CASSWTGTGKNIQYF.

This clonotype was seen repeatedly, ten times or more. CDR3 nucleotides: TGTGCCAGCAGCTTCGGGGCCTCTGGAAACACCATATATTTT. Translated, it gives CASSFGASGNTIYF. The chain recombines TRBV7-9 with TRBJ1-3; TRBD1 might be the D (5 bases). The germline V gene encodes CDR1 SEHNR and CDR2 FQNEAQ (reference sequence). V lost 3 bases and J 0 bases, leaving 6 bases between the germline ends. The CDR3 is 14 amino acids.

Note on this clonotype: One junction end does not reproduce the germline sequence, and a read error may be involved. The chain joins TRBV30 to TRBJ1-5; D gene uncertain. The CDR3 runs to 15 residues. Germline assignment: CDR1 GTSNPN and CDR2 SVGIG (reference sequence). The CDR3 coding sequence is TGTGACTGGAGTTTAAATTCACAGTCTTGGCAGCCCCAGCATTTT. Protein sequence: CDWSLNSQSWQPQHF.

This clonotype has more than one count but fewer than ten. The chain has TRBV12-3 or TRBV12-4 and TRBJ1-4, with TRBD1 as a possible D gene (6 bases). V was trimmed by 1 base and J by 7 bases, leaving 10 bases between them. This CDR3 spans 14 amino acids. This CDR3 reads CASSLGAGVEKLFF. In nucleotides, the CDR3 is TGTGCCAGCAGTTTAGGGGCAGGGGTTGAAAAACTGTTTTTT.

This clonotype was counted a few times. The rearrangement joins TRBV30 to TRBJ1-4; maybe TRBD1 (6 bases). Germline V gene lookup returns CDR1 GTSNPN and CDR2 SVGIG (reference sequence). V was pared by 1 base and J by 5 bases, with 11 bases between. The CDR3 has 14 amino acids. CDR3 DNA sequence: TGTGCCTGGAGTGCGACAGGCGCCAATGAAAAACTGTTTTTT. The encoded protein is CAWSATGANEKLFF.

With regard to this clonotype: Just one base apart from a much larger clone, this may be a read error. V usage is TRBV5-1 and J usage is TRBJ2-1, with D possibly matching TRBD1 (6 bases). Per germline, CDR1 SGHRS and CDR2 YFSETQ. This CDR3 is 16 amino acids long. For the CDR3, the DNA is TGCGCCAGCTCCTATGTGTCAGGGGCCTCCTACAATGAGCAGCTCTTC. Translation gives CASSYVSGASYNEQLF.